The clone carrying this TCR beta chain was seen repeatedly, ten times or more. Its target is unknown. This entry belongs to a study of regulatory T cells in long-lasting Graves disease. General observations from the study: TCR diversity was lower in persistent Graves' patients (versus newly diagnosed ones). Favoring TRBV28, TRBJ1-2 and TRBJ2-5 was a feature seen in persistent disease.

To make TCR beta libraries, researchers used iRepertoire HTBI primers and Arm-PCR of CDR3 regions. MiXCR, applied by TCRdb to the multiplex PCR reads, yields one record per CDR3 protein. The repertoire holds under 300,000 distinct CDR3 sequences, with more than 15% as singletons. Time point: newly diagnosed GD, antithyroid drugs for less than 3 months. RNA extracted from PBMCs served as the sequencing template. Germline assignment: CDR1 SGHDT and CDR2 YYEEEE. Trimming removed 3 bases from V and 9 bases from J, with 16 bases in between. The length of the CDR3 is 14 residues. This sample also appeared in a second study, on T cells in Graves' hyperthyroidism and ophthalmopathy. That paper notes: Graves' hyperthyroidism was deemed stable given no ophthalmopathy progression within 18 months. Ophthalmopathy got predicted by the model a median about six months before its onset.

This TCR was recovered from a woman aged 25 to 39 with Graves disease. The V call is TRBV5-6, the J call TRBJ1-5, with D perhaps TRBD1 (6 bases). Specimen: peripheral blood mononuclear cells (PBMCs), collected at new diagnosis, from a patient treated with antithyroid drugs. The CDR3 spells CASSSWTVDGPQHF. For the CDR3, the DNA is TGTGCCAGCAGCTCTTGGACAGTTGATGGGCCCCAGCATTTT.